One and the same sample provided the 30 T cell receptor beta chains below, sequenced in a study of shared T cell receptors in the human thymus. The method was immunoSEQ multiplex PCR; TCRdb's version includes in-frame clones alone and lacks a portion of them. The sample records under 850,000 clones, approximately 90% being singletons. The data were also submitted as part of a second study, on human thymus T cells.

The source material was thymocytes. All receptors come from a boy under two years old with a congenital heart defect.

The CDR3 DNA is TGTGCCAGCAGTGATGAGGCGGGCGTTAATTCACCCCTCCACTTT. Residues: CASSDEAGVNSPLHF. The chain combines TRBV25-1 with TRBJ1-6; D remains unclear. Germline CDR1 is MGHDK and CDR2 is SYGVNS. The CDR3 spans 15 residues. Trimming pared 3 bases from V and 6 bases from J, leaving 12 bases between.

The chain combines TRBV14 with TRBJ1-5; D is perhaps TRBD1 (6 bases). This CDR3 spans 12 amino acids. In germline, CDR1 is SGHDN, CDR2 FVKESK. Trimming removed 5 bases from V and 4 bases from J, with 6 bases in between. CDR3 region: CASSTGNQPQHF. The CDR3 region has the DNA TGTGCCAGCAGCACAGGGAATCAGCCCCAGCATTTT.

The rearrangement joins TRBV18 to TRBJ2-3; TRBD1 aligns across 12 bases. The junction had 6 bases not matched to a gene; V was cut back by 2 bases and J by 6 bases. This CDR3 comprises 16 residues. Germline-derived CDR1 and CDR2 are KGHSH and LQKENI. The CDR3 DNA follows: TGTGCCAGCTCACCAACCCCGGGACAGGGGGCTGATACGCAGTATTTT. It is translated as CASSPTPGQGADTQYF.

The chain uses TRBV7-8 and TRBJ2-7; D is perhaps TRBD1 (7 bases). This CDR3 contains 15 residues. Germline CDR1 is SGHVS and CDR2 is FQNEAQ. V lost 5 bases, J lost 4 bases, and 18 bases lay in between. The CDR3 sequence: CASSLPQGGLYEQYF. CDR3 nucleotide sequence: TGTGCCAGCAGCCTACCGCAGGGGGGACTTTACGAGCAGTACTTC.

The rearrangement uses TRBV29-1 and TRBJ1-2; 7 bases line up with TRBD1. Germline CDR1 and CDR2: SQVTM and ANQGSEA. The CDR3 totals 14 residues. The ends lost 6 bases at V and 0 bases at J; junction bases unmatched: 7. This CDR3 is CSVAKTGANYGYTF. CDR3 coding DNA: TGCAGCGTCGCTAAAACAGGGGCTAACTATGGCTACACCTTC.

The chain has TRBV19 and TRBJ2-4; tentatively, D is TRBD2 (5 bases). The CDR3 contains 13 residues. CDR1 is LNHDA and CDR2 is SQIVND in the germline V gene (reference sequence). V was trimmed by 3 bases and J by 4 bases, leaving 7 bases between them. The chain's CDR3 is CASSIEGKNIQYF. The CDR3 bases are TGTGCCAGTAGTATCGAGGGAAAAAACATTCAGTACTTC.

This chain connects TRBV7-2 to TRBJ2-7, with a tentative D call TRBD2 (5 bases). Trimming removed 1 base at V and 3 bases at J, with 13 bases between. Germline CDR1 reads SGHTA; CDR2 reads FQGNSA. This CDR3 spans 15 amino acids. CDR3 sequence: CASSLGGSPRYEQYF. In nucleotides, the CDR3 is TGTGCCAGCAGCTTAGGAGGGAGCCCACGCTACGAGCAGTACTTC.

The chain combines TRBV27 with TRBJ2-2; D not resolved. The CDR3 has 14 residues. Germline V gene data show CDR1 as MNHEY and CDR2 as SMNVEV (reference sequence). V was clipped by 2 bases and J by 3 bases, with 7 bases between them. This CDR3 is CASSLRLDTGELFF. CDR3 sequence (DNA): TGTGCCAGCAGTTTACGTTTAGACACCGGGGAGCTGTTTTTT.

The gene calls are TRBV5-1 and TRBJ2-1; tentative D call: TRBD2 (7 bases). This CDR3 contains 15 residues. The ends were cut back, 4 bases at V and 4 bases at J, with 15 bases in the middle. CDR1 is SGHRS and CDR2 is YFSETQ in the germline V gene. The CDR3 DNA is TGCGCCAGCAGCGGAGGGGGGGTAAGATACAATGAGCAGTTCTTC. Amino acid sequence: CASSGGGVRYNEQFF.

The CDR3 spells CASSLSGSMRVTDTQYF. For the CDR3, the DNA is TGTGCCAGCAGCCTATCGGGTTCTATGCGGGTCACAGATACGCAGTATTTT. The V call is TRBV11-3, the J call TRBJ2-3, with D maybe TRBD2 (5 bases). V was cut by 5 bases and J by 2 bases, with 20 bases left in between. There are 17 residues in the CDR3. Germline lookup yields CDR1 SGHNT and CDR2 YENEEA.

This clone was observed a single time. The chain employs TRBV7-6 and TRBJ2-1, with 7 bases identical to TRBD2. CDR1 is SGHVS and CDR2 is FNYEAQ in the germline V gene. The V and J ends lost 3 bases and 4 bases, in that order; junction bases with no gene match: 6. The CDR3 has 15 amino acids. The CDR3 DNA follows: TGTGCCAGCAGCTTTGGAGCGGGGAATTACAATGAGCAGTTCTTC. Its translation is CASSFGAGNYNEQFF.

V gene TRBV5-1 combines with J gene TRBJ2-3; 7 bases match TRBD2. Per germline, CDR1 SGHRS and CDR2 YFSETQ. This CDR3 has 15 amino acids. The trim removed 0 bases at V and 5 bases at J, leaving 6 bases unmatched. CDR3 DNA: TGCGCCAGCAGCTTGGCACTAGCGACTCGAGATACGCAGTATTTT. Translation gives CASSLALATRDTQYF.

CDR3 sequence reads: CASRNRQGGYNEQFF. CDR3 sequence (DNA): TGTGCCAGCAGGAACAGACAGGGGGGTTACAATGAGCAGTTCTTC. J is TRBJ2-1 and V is TRBV27; 9 positions agree with TRBD1. The J segment lost 4 bases and the V segment lost 6 bases, leaving 7 bases of the junction unmatched. CDR3 size: 15 residues. Per germline, CDR1 MNHEY and CDR2 SMNVEV (reference sequence).

The chain is built from TRBV5-1 and TRBJ2-7; 11 bases match TRBD1. V shed 4 bases and J 6 bases; nucleotides not matched to a gene: 9. From germline, CDR1 is SGHRS and CDR2 YFSETQ. The CDR3 loop spans 15 amino acids. The CDR3 region has the DNA TGCGCCAGCAGCCAGAGGCGGGACAGGGGGGCCGAGCAGTACTTC. This translates into CASSQRRDRGAEQYF.

The CDR3 bases are TGTGCCAGCAGCAAAGTGCGAGCGGAAAACACCGGGGAGCTGTTTTTT. It codes for CASSKVRAENTGELFF. This chain connects TRBV21-1 to TRBJ2-2; TRBD2 is the table's D call, not checked against the DNA. TRBV21-1 constitutes a pseudogene. The CDR3 is made up of 16 amino acids.

The V gene is TRBV5-1, the J gene TRBJ2-3, with D perhaps matching TRBD2 (6 bases). The CDR3 is 20 amino acids. Germline V gene data show CDR1 as SGHRS and CDR2 as YFSETQ. V dropped 0 bases and J dropped 0 bases, with 23 bases sitting between them. The DNA of the CDR3 is TGCGCCAGCAGCTTGGACCCCTCCATCTCCGGGAGTTCTAGCACAGATACGCAGTATTTT. Translated: CASSLDPSISGSSSTDTQYF.

This chain joins TRBV7-2 and TRBJ2-7, with 12 bases matching TRBD2. With 5 bases clipped from V and 6 bases from J, the junction kept 8 bases outside the gene matches. The CDR3 is made up of 15 amino acids. Germline CDR1 SGHTA, CDR2 FQGNSA. This CDR3 is CASSHRLAGAVEQYF. CDR3 sequence (DNA): TGTGCCAGCAGCCATAGACTAGCGGGAGCGGTCGAGCAGTACTTC.

The chain couples TRBV2 to TRBJ2-3; TRBD2 matches 9 bases. This CDR3 has 14 residues. Germline CDR1 reads SNHLY; CDR2 reads FYNNEI. V lost 4 bases, J lost 6 bases, and 5 bases stayed unmatched. The CDR3 bases are TGTGCCAGCAGTGTGAGCGGGAGGAAGGATACGCAGTATTTT. It is translated as CASSVSGRKDTQYF. The complete variable domain, with remaining parts taken from reference TRBV2 and TRBJ2-3, reads EPEVTQTPSHQVTQMGQEVILRCVPISNHLYFYWYRQILGQKVEFLVSFYNNEISEKSEIFDDQFSVERPDGSNFTLKIRSTKLEDSAMYFCASSVSGRKDTQYFGPGTRLTVL.

The chain recombines TRBV29-1 with TRBJ1-2; 7 positions agree with TRBD1. Trimming at V came to 6 bases and at J to 0 bases, leaving 4 bases not matched to a gene. From germline, CDR1 is SQVTM and CDR2 ANQGSEA. The CDR3 has 13 amino acids. This CDR3 is CSVGQAANYGYTF. The CDR3, as DNA: TGCAGCGTCGGACAGGCCGCTAACTATGGCTACACCTTC.

The genes are TRBV29-1 and TRBJ2-2; possible D gene TRBD2, 6 bases. CDR1 and CDR2 from the germline V gene are SQVTM and ANQGSEA. V lost 4 bases, J lost 1 base, and 22 bases lay in between. This CDR3 is built from 18 residues. Written as DNA, the CDR3 is TGCAGCGTTGTGTGGGGAGGATGGCAGGTTGGGAACACCGGGGAGCTGTTTTTT. It yields the protein CSVVWGGWQVGNTGELFF.

This chain uses TRBV5-8 with TRBJ1-2, with 10 bases fitting TRBD1. Losses at the gene ends were 4 bases for V and 4 bases for J; bases not matched to a gene: 4. The CDR3 sequence is 14 residues long. Germline V lookup: CDR1 SGHTS, CDR2 YDEGEE. The chain's CDR3 is CASSNDRGLYGYTF. The CDR3 bases are TGTGCCAGCAGCAATGACAGGGGGCTCTATGGCTACACCTTC.

This chain joins TRBV7-2 and TRBJ2-7; D is possibly TRBD1 (6 bases). V gave up 5 bases and J gave up 0 bases, with 8 bases separating them. The germline CDR1 and CDR2 sequences are SGHTA and FQGNSA. The CDR3 is made up of 13 amino acids. The CDR3 loop reads CASSPGHSYEQYF. The CDR3, as DNA: TGTGCCAGCAGCCCGGGACACTCCTACGAGCAGTACTTC.

The chain couples TRBV5-4 to TRBJ1-2, with TRBD1 matching over 9 bases. In germline, CDR1 is SGHNT, CDR2 YYREEE (reference sequence). After removal of 2 bases from V and 8 bases from J, the junction contained 19 bases not matched to a gene. This CDR3 is 18 amino acids long. CDR3 amino acids: CASSFPRDRDFETSGYTF. The CDR3 nucleotides read TGTGCCAGCAGCTTCCCGCGGGACAGGGATTTTGAAACTAGCGGCTACACCTTC.

The chain couples TRBV7-3 to TRBJ2-7; tentatively, D is TRBD1 (6 bases). The germline gives CDR1 SGHTA, CDR2 FQGTGA. This CDR3 spans 14 amino acids. Trimming cost V 5 bases and J 4 bases, with 15 bases left between them. The CDR3: CASSPDREFYEQYF. Here the CDR3 DNA reads TGTGCCAGCAGCCCGGACAGAGAGTTTTACGAGCAGTACTTC. Variable domain in full (rest from reference TRBV7-3 and TRBJ2-7): GAGVSQTPSNKVTEKGKYVELRCDPISGHTALYWYRQSLGQGPEFLIYFQGTGAADDSGLPNDRFFAVRPEGSVSTLKIQRTERGDSAVYLCASSPDREFYEQYFGPGTRLTVT.

V usage is TRBV4-2 and J usage is TRBJ1-2; the match to TRBD1 covers 9 bases. The germline V gene encodes CDR1 LGHNA and CDR2 YNFKEQ. The CDR3 has 17 amino acids. The ends lost 3 bases at V and 8 bases at J; junction bases unmatched: 16. The CDR3 bases are TGTGCCAGCAGCCAGGACGGGACAGGGTTCGGACGTGTGGGCTACACCTTC. Its translation: CASSQDGTGFGRVGYTF.

The chain carries TRBV6-5 and TRBJ2-1; a possible D gene is TRBD2 (6 bases). The germline V gene has CDR1 MNHEY and CDR2 SVGAGI. There are 14 residues in the CDR3. V lost 0 bases and J 10 bases, leaving 13 bases between the germline ends. The CDR3 bases are TGTGCCAGCAGTTACTCGCCCACGCGGGGAGAGCAGTTCTTC. Residues: CASSYSPTRGEQFF.

The rearrangement uses TRBV12-5 and TRBJ1-1; D may be TRBD1 (6 bases). The CDR3 loop spans 16 amino acids. Trimming left V 4 bases short and J 3 bases short, with 18 bases between. The germline V gene encodes CDR1 LGHNT and CDR2 FRNRAP. DNA of the CDR3: TGTGCTAGTGGTTCGCGAACAGGGTCGTGGGACACTGAAGCTTTCTTT. Its protein product is CASGSRTGSWDTEAFF.

V and J are TRBV27 and TRBJ1-2; possible D gene TRBD1, 5 bases. The CDR3 length is 13 residues. V was trimmed by 4 bases and J by 4 bases, leaving 10 bases between them. Per the germline V gene, CDR1 is MNHEY and CDR2 is SMNVEV (reference sequence). The CDR3 spells CASSSGLAYGYTF. DNA for the CDR3: TGTGCCAGCAGTTCAGGGTTAGCCTATGGCTACACCTTC.

The V and J genes are TRBV10-1 and TRBJ1-1, with D perhaps TRBD1 (5 bases). Germline values: CDR1 WNHNN, CDR2 SYGVQD (reference sequence). V lost 0 bases and J lost 0, with 11 bases in between. The CDR3 is 16 amino acids. The CDR3 is CASSESSPGMNTEAFF. DNA for the CDR3: TGCGCCAGCAGTGAGTCGTCGCCAGGGATGAACACTGAAGCTTTCTTT.

This clone appeared a single time. V and J are TRBV7-9 and TRBJ2-7; 8 nucleotides match TRBD2. Germline V gene sequence: CDR1 SEHNR, CDR2 FQNEAQ (reference sequence). The junction had 19 bases not matched to a gene; V was cut back by 3 bases and J by 6 bases. CDR3 length equals 18 residues. The chain's CDR3 is CASSFGSPEGTRSAEQYF. The CDR3, as DNA: TGTGCCAGCAGCTTTGGCTCACCGGAGGGGACTAGGAGTGCCGAGCAGTACTTC.